This T cell receptor (beta chain) was retrieved from a study of blood T cell repertoires in COVID-19. Study summary: The United States, Italy and Spain were the sources of the acute and convalescent COVID-19 samples. T cells, B-cell-depleted T cells, or PBMCs supplied cDNA or gDNA.

Assay used: immunoSEQ multiplex PCR; TCRdb lists only in-frame clones, some missing. The repertoire has around 98,000 clones, roughly 82% of them found once; the top ten carry roughly 11%. CDR3 length: 12 amino acids. V lost 1 base, J lost 0 bases, and 3 bases lay in between. Germline CDR1 and CDR2: GTSNPN and SVGIG (reference sequence). V usage is TRBV30 and J usage is TRBJ1-2; D unclear. Sequencing used peripheral blood. The sequence was obtained from a man aged 70 or older with active or convalescent COVID-19. The CDR3 is CAWSGANYGYTF. The CDR3 nucleotides are TGTGCCTGGAGTGGCGCTAACTATGGCTACACCTTC.